This is a list of T cell receptor beta chains from one sample in a study of blood T cells in healthy people across ages. TCRdb used MiXCR to reprocess the 5' RACE reads, holding one entry per CDR3 protein. The profile covers under 2,000,000 distinct CDR3 sequences, with around 50% appearing a single time and 2.1% taken by the ten largest. The sample taken for sequencing was blood. The receptors were gathered from a woman aged 40 to 49 in good health. Both conserved end residues are part of each CDR3. The order of the fields is D gene, V gene, clone size, J gene, CDR3 protein. A D gene is named only where the DNA matches it firmly. Size is stated for part of the rows, as once, few or many counts, or as a class when the clone is expanded.

>-|TRBV6-1|-|-
CASSEARGLWETQYF
>-|TRBV5-1|few|TRBJ1-2
CASSSRTLLEGGYTF
>TRBD1|TRBV9|few|-
CASSDPIDVLGQGAGEQYF
>-|TRBV7-9|few|TRBJ2-3
CASSLEKRPSTDTQYF
>-|TRBV7-9|-|TRBJ1-4
CASSPPSGYFQGEKLFF
>-|TRBV29-1|-|TRBJ1-4
CSVEGGGINEKLFF
>-|TRBV6-1|-|TRBJ2-7
CASSELYGRGYEQYF
>TRBD1|TRBV2|-|TRBJ2-3
CASDKRDRGITDTQYF
>-|TRBV12-3/TRBV12-4|-|TRBJ2-2
CASSLGRKGELFF
>TRBD2|TRBV27|few|TRBJ2-4
CASSFWASGAGEQYF
>TRBD2|TRBV11-2|-|TRBJ2-7
CASSLVLAGESSSYEQYF
>-|TRBV12-3/TRBV12-4|few|TRBJ2-1
CASSTGTLYNEQFF
>TRBD2|TRBV6-2/TRBV6-3|few|TRBJ2-5
CASSPRTSGVSTGETQYF
>-|TRBV4-2|few|TRBJ2-5
CASSQDGGLGTQYF
>TRBD1|TRBV9|-|TRBJ1-5
CASSVGTGNQPQHF
>-|TRBV28|-|TRBJ2-3
CASSISVRADTQYF
>-|TRBV28|-|TRBJ2-1
CASSVQRPNEQFF
>TRBD1|TRBV20-1|-|TRBJ1-1
CSASDRVSNTEAFF
>TRBD1|TRBV19|-|TRBJ2-1
CASSIPGTGSNEQFF
>-|TRBV20-1|once|TRBJ1-5
CSAVGTGGHSNQPQHF
>-|TRBV6-1|-|TRBJ2-3
CASKVQRVSSSTDTQYF
>-|TRBV6-1|-|TRBJ2-7
CASSEGGGYSGQYF
>TRBD1|TRBV7-3|-|TRBJ2-3
CASSPGQGRADTQYF
>-|TRBV7-2|many|TRBJ2-7
CASRGAAYEQYF
>-|TRBV4-2|many|TRBJ2-1
CASSQERGIYNEQFF
>TRBD1|TRBV10-3|-|TRBJ1-2
CAISGDRGRDGYTF
>-|TRBV20-1|-|TRBJ1-4
CSAPRRGPNEKLFF
>TRBD1|TRBV5-1|many|TRBJ2-5
CASSLTTGQETQYF
>-|TRBV20-1|few|TRBJ2-5
CSAPSGQRETQYF
>-|TRBV20-1|few|TRBJ2-7
CSASPAAGRIYEQYF
>-|TRBV27|-|TRBJ2-1
CASSFTSGGDNPYNEQFF
>-|TRBV10-1|-|TRBJ2-7
CASSEGFHEQYF
>-|TRBV9|-|TRBJ1-1
CASSVPLRSNTEAFF
>TRBD2|TRBV3-1|few|TRBJ2-1
CASSVGASGINEQFF
>-|TRBV12-3/TRBV12-4|-|TRBJ2-1
CASSLGGVRQFF
>TRBD1|TRBV5-1|-|TRBJ2-5
CVSSNRGQEIQYF
>-|TRBV20-1|-|TRBJ2-3
CSAIDSLTSTDTQYF
>TRBD2|TRBV3-1|few|TRBJ2-3
CASSQAGLVRSTQYF
>-|TRBV5-1|-|TRBJ2-3
CASSLVVSSTDTQYF
>-|TRBV18|few|TRBJ2-3
CASGDSTDTQYF
>-|TRBV25-1|-|TRBJ2-3
CASSVSLVGGSQYF
>-|TRBV11-1|-|TRBJ1-2
CASTLSDGYGYTF
>TRBD1|TRBV15|-|TRBJ1-5
CATSRVPGQGASQHF
>-|TRBV6-6|-|TRBJ2-7
CASSYSLITYEQYF
>TRBD2|TRBV20-1|-|TRBJ2-1
CSARDEASAGGLRDEQFF
>-|TRBV11-3|-|TRBJ2-2
CASSLVGVRTGELFF
>TRBD1|TRBV20-1|-|TRBJ1-4
CSAGQGGKLFF
>-|TRBV24-1|-|TRBJ2-3
CATSAPVTDTQYF